This T cell receptor (beta chain) stems from a study of blood T cell repertoires in COVID-19. Background on the study: Donors in the United States, Italy and Spain gave samples during acute or convalescent COVID-19. T cells, B-cell-depleted T cells, or PBMCs provided the cDNA or gDNA that served as material.

In the authors' workflow: Reference gene primer amplification in the assay estimated nucleated cell counts. The data were produced by immunoSEQ multiplex PCR, yet TCRdb's version contains in-frame clones alone and is incomplete. V and J calls and clone size are copied from that table; D and trimming were computed from the DNA. The table includes 90,000 to 100,000 clones, approximately 86% detected once. CDR1 and CDR2 from the germline V gene are SGHRS and YFSETQ. The junction had 14 bases not matched to a gene; V was cut back by 6 bases and J by 3 bases. This CDR3 comprises 18 residues. Sequencing was performed on peripheral blood. V is TRBV5-1 and J is TRBJ2-1; 11 bases align to TRBD2. This clonotype originated in a man aged 45-65 years with acute or convalescent COVID-19. CDR3 amino acids: CASTVGLAGGPVYNEQFF. For the CDR3, the DNA is TGCGCCAGCACCGTGGGGCTAGCGGGAGGCCCCGTCTACAATGAGCAGTTCTTC.